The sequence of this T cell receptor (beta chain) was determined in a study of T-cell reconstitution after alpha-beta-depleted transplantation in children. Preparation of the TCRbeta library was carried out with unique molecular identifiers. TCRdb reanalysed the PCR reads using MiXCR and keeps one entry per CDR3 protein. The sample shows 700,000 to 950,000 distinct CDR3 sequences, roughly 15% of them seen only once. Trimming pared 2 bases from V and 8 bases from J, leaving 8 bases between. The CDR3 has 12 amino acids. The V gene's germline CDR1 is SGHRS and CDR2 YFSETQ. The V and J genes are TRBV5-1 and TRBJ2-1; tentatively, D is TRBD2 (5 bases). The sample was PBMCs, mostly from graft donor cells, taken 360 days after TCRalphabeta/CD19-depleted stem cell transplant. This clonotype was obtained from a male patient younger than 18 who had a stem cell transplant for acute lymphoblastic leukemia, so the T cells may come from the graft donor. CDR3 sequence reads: CASSFFSDEQFF. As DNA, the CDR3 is TGCGCCAGCAGCTTTTTTAGCGATGAGCAGTTCTTC.